The rows below give T cell receptor beta chains drawn from one sample of a study of PD-L1 blockade in urothelial cancer. Clones were read by immunoSEQ multiplex PCR, and TCRdb kept only the in-frame ones, dropping some. The sample has about 72,000 clones, 75% to 90% seen once. This specimen was PBMCs, taken around atezolizumab (anti-PD-L1) treatment. Every receptor here comes from a man aged 55 to 70 with urothelial cancer. Each CDR3 is given with its conserved first and last residue. The order of the fields is clone size, V gene, CDR3 protein. Some rows mark clone size as missing; the rest say once, few, many or name a class of expanded clone.

size: -; V: TRBV13; CDR3: CASSFRGEQYF
size: -; V: TRBV6-1; CDR3: CASSSVRGGNEQFF
size: -; V: TRBV6-5; CDR3: CASSDTRDTAEAFF
size: -; V: TRBV29-1; CDR3: CSVGISGVGTDTQYF
size: once; V: TRBV7-9; CDR3: CASSLSDSRNTIYF
size: -; V: TRBV5-5; CDR3: CASSLDREGFEQYF
size: -; V: TRBV10-3; CDR3: CAISEGTGVLDYGYTF
size: -; V: TRBV7-9; CDR3: CASSLGDWGNTEAFF
size: -; V: TRBV6-6; CDR3: CASRPQQGGNQPQHF
size: -; V: TRBV30; CDR3: CAWSPDRGRYGYTF
size: -; V: TRBV10-2; CDR3: CASRLTGGKEQFF
size: -; V: TRBV5-5; CDR3: CASSLAGPNGGNQPQHF
size: few; V: TRBV5-4; CDR3: CASSLGASGGYNEQFF
size: -; V: TRBV2; CDR3: CASRPGQGMNQPQHF
size: -; V: TRBV30; CDR3: CAWRAGQGVFYEQYF
size: -; V: TRBV9; CDR3: CASSVETSGYNEQFF
size: -; V: TRBV27; CDR3: CASSPYRGLNGELFF
size: -; V: TRBV10-1; CDR3: CASSEFRDYEQYF
size: -; V: TRBV6-6; CDR3: CASSSVGTDTQYF
size: -; V: TRBV14; CDR3: CASSQMLGRAYEQYF
size: -; V: TRBV4-3; CDR3: CASSPGGGGSYEQYF
size: -; V: TRBV5-1; CDR3: CASSLDRELYGEQYF
size: -; V: TRBV5-4; CDR3: CASSLGSGGALSGNTIYF
size: -; V: TRBV9; CDR3: CASSSGRGGNYGYTF
size: -; V: TRBV4-1; CDR3: CASSQVQGAFEQYF
size: -; V: TRBV19; CDR3: CASSIRDSKGGELFF
size: -; V: TRBV6-6; CDR3: CAARGLDTQYF
size: -; V: TRBV9; CDR3: CASSVSNNEQFF
size: -; V: TRBV12-1; CDR3: CASSFVVQGCSTEAFF
size: -; V: TRBV9; CDR3: CASSRERGGIETQYF
size: -; V: TRBV29-1; CDR3: CSAGTGSSYEQYF
size: once; V: TRBV28; CDR3: CASSLSLGQLLGYTF
size: -; V: TRBV7-9; CDR3: CASLRGLGDEQFF
size: -; V: TRBV5-6; CDR3: CASSFRGGPDTQYF
size: -; V: TRBV25-1; CDR3: CASSGPGGDTGELFF
size: -; V: TRBV28; CDR3: CASSRRRGPVQYF
size: -; V: TRBV6-1; CDR3: CASRIRGEAKNIQYF
size: -; V: TRBV18; CDR3: CASSPTENYGYTF
size: -; V: TRBV5-1; CDR3: CASSSRDRYTGELFF
size: -; V: TRBV19; CDR3: CASRRDRGPQETQYF
size: -; V: TRBV7-3; CDR3: CATSRGGGSYNEQFF
size: -; V: TRBV21-1; CDR3: CASREGVSYEQYF
size: once; V: TRBV6-1; CDR3: CADSLGLGETQYF
size: -; V: TRBV7-2; CDR3: CASSLVGGEQPYYEQYF
size: -; V: TRBV10-1; CDR3: CASSEFRPEGNQPQYF